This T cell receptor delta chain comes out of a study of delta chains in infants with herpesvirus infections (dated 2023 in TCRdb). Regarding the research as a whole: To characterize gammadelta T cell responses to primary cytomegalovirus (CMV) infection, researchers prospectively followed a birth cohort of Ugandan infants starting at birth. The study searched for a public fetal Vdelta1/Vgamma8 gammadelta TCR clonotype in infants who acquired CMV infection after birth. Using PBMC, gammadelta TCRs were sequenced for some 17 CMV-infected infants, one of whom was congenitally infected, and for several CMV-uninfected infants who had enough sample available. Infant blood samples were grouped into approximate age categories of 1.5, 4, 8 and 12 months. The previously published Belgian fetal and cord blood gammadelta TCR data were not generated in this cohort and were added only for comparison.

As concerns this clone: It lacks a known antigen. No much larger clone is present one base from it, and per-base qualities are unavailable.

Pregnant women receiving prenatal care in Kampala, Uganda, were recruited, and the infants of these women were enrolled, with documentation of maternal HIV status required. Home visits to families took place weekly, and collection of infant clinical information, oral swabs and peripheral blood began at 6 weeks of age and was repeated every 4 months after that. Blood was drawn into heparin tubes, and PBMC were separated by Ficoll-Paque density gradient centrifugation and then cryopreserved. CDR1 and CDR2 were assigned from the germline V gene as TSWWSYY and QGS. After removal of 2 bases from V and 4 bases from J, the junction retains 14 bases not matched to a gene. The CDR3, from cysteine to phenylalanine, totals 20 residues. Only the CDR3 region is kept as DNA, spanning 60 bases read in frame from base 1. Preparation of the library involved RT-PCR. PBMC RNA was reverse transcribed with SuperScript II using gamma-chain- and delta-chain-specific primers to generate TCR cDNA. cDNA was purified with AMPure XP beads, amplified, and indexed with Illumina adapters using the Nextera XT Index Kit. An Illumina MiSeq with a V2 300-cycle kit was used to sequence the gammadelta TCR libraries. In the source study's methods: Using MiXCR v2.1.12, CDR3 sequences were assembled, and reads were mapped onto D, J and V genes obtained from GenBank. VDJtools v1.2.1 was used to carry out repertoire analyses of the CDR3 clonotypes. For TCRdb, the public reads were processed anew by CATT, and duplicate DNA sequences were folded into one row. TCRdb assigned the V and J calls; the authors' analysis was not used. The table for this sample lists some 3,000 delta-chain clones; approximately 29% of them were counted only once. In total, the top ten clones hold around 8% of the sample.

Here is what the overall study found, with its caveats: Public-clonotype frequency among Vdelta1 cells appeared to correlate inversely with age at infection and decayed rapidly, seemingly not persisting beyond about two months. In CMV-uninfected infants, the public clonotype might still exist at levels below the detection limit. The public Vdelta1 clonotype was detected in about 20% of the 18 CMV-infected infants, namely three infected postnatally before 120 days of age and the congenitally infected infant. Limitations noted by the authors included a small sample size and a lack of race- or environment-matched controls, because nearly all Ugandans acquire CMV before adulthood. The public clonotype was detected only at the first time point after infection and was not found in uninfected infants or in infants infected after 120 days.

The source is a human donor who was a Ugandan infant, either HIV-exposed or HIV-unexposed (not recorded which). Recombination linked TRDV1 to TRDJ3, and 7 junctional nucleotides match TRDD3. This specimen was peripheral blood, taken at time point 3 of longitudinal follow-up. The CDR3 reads CALGERGVGYRNWDTRQMFF. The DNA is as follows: TGTGCTCTTGGGGAAAGGGGTGTGGGATACCGTAATTGGGACACCCGACAGATGTTTTTC.